Below, 16 T cell receptor beta chains from the same sample are listed, as sequenced in a study of T cells in Graves' hyperthyroidism and ophthalmopathy. It was RNA transcripts that yielded the amplified TCR beta CDR3 regions. The HTBI primer set was used in a first-round RT-PCR of the TCR CDR3. Each CDR3 protein gets one entry after TCRdb re-called the multiplex PCR reads with MiXCR. The sample includes about 350,000 distinct CDR3 sequences, over 11% of them seen just once. Sequences were obtained from blood. The receptors were sampled from a woman aged 30 to 39 with Graves' hyperthyroidism.

The gene calls are TRBV19 and TRBJ1-4; no clear D. The germline gives CDR1 LNHDA, CDR2 SQIVND (reference sequence). This CDR3 is 14 amino acids long. The germline V and J ends were trimmed by 3 bases and 7 bases, with 12 bases remaining between them. Written as DNA, the CDR3 is TGTGCCAGTAGTATCACAACCATGGCTGAAAAACTGTTTTTT. Protein product: CASSITTMAEKLFF. Together with reference TRBV19 and TRBJ1-4, the CDR3 gives the full variable domain: DGGITQSPKYLFRKEGQNVTLSCEQNLNHDAMYWYRQDPGQGLRLIYYSQIVNDFQKGDIAEGYSVSREKKESFPLTVTSAQKNPTAFYLCASSITTMAEKLFFGSGTQLSVL.

This clonotype was seen more than once but under ten times. The chain joins TRBV19 to TRBJ1-1; unclear D gene. Trimming cost V 5 bases and J 0 bases, with 7 bases left between them. The CDR3 covers 13 residues. Germline loops: CDR1 LNHDA, CDR2 SQIVND (reference sequence). DNA of the CDR3: TGTGCCAGTAGTCAGCTCATGAACACTGAAGCTTTCTTT. Encoded protein: CASSQLMNTEAFF.

The chain uses TRBV20-1 and TRBJ2-3; weak D call: TRBD2 (7 bases). Trimming removed 6 bases from V and 2 bases from J, with 15 bases in between. The CDR3 extends over 14 amino acids. Germline CDR1 DFQATT, CDR2 SNEGSKA (reference sequence). The CDR3 spells CSAARGLNTDTQYF. In DNA, the CDR3 is TGCAGTGCCGCGCGGGGGCTAAACACAGATACGCAGTATTTT.

The gene calls are TRBV7-2 and TRBJ2-2; possible D gene TRBD2, 6 bases. Germline V CDR1 and CDR2: SGHTA, FQGNSA. The germline V and J ends were trimmed by 5 bases and 5 bases, with 18 bases remaining between them. The CDR3 is made up of 16 amino acids. Here the CDR3 DNA reads TGTGCCAGCAGCCCTAGGACTACAACCGGAACCGGGGAGCTGTTTTTT. Its protein product is CASSPRTTTGTGELFF.

At least ten counts were recorded for this clonotype. The CDR3 sequence: CASGGGSTYEQYF. DNA of the CDR3: TGCGCCAGCGGCGGCGGGAGCACCTACGAGCAGTACTTC. The chain combines TRBV5-1 with TRBJ2-7; 7 bases match TRBD2. Germline V gene lookup returns CDR1 SGHRS and CDR2 YFSETQ. The CDR3 length is 13 residues. After removal of 7 bases from V and 2 bases from J, the junction contained 6 bases not matched to a gene.

The CDR3, as DNA: TGCGCCAGCAGCTTCGCAGGGGACCCTAATGAAAAACTGTTTTTT. Its protein is CASSFAGDPNEKLFF. The rearrangement links TRBV5-1 to TRBJ1-4; the D gene is possibly TRBD1 (6 bases). This CDR3 is 15 amino acids long. Trimming took 2 bases from V and 3 from J, leaving 11 bases between them. Germline values: CDR1 SGHRS, CDR2 YFSETQ.

This clonotype was recorded many times. J is TRBJ2-1 and V is TRBV20-1; 12 bases match TRBD1. The V gene's germline CDR1 is DFQATT and CDR2 SNEGSKA (reference sequence). The CDR3 runs to 15 residues. J gave up 6 bases and V 0 bases, and 3 bases lay outside the gene matches. The CDR3 DNA is TGCAGTGCTAGAGACCGGGACAGGGGGCGCAATGAGCAGTTCTTC. This sequence encodes CSARDRDRGRNEQFF.

The sample holds a few counts of this clonotype. This chain connects TRBV10-1 to TRBJ2-3; 7 nucleotides line up with TRBD2. V lost 5 bases to trimming and J lost 0 bases; unmatched junction nucleotides: 5. This CDR3 has 15 amino acids. Germline V CDR1 and CDR2: WNHNN, SYGVQD (reference sequence). The CDR3 DNA reads TGCGCCAGCAGTCCGGGAGGCGAAAGCACAGATACGCAGTATTTT. Translating it yields CASSPGGESTDTQYF.

The V gene is TRBV10-2, the J gene TRBJ2-1; D call uncertain. Per the germline V gene, CDR1 is WSHSY and CDR2 is SAAADI. CDR3 length: 16 amino acids. With 4 bases removed from V and 0 bases from J, the gap between germline ends came to 13 bases. The CDR3 sequence is CASSASFGSSYNEQFF. The CDR3 region has the DNA TGCGCCAGCAGTGCGTCTTTCGGTAGCTCCTACAATGAGCAGTTCTTC.

This clonotype was observed a handful of times. This chain joins TRBV20-1 and TRBJ2-7; TRBD1 matches 9 bases. The trim removed 3 bases at V and 3 bases at J, leaving 12 bases unmatched. Germline values: CDR1 DFQATT, CDR2 SNEGSKA (reference sequence). CDR3 size: 16 residues. DNA for the CDR3: TGCAGTGCTAGGGACCTGGGACAGGGCTCTCTCTACGAGCAGTACTTC. Translation: CSARDLGQGSLYEQYF.

At least ten counts were recorded for this clonotype. The chain couples TRBV20-1 to TRBJ2-5; 9 nucleotides agree with TRBD2. The germline gives CDR1 DFQATT, CDR2 SNEGSKA (reference sequence). The CDR3 consists of 16 residues. V lost 5 bases, J lost 4 bases, and 14 bases stayed unmatched. CDR3 DNA sequence: TGCAGTGCTGGGGAGGCGGGAGGGACACCTCGAGAGACCCAGTACTTC. Translating it yields CSAGEAGGTPRETQYF.

This clonotype is a singleton in its sample. It may be a read error: a sequence one base away is much more abundant. The CDR3 sequence: CASSPGTVTTSPLNF. The CDR3 DNA reads as TGTGCCAGCAGCCCTGGGACAGTAACAACGTCACCCCTCAACTTT. The chain joins TRBV6-1 to TRBJ1-6, with TRBD1 identical over 7 bases. CDR1 is MNHNS, CDR2 SASEGT, per germline. This CDR3 has 15 residues.

This clonotype was counted many times. The chain combines TRBV14 with TRBJ2-1; TRBD2 matches 7 bases. The trim removed 1 base at V and 2 bases at J, leaving 2 bases unmatched. Germline V gene lookup returns CDR1 SGHDN and CDR2 FVKESK. CDR3 size: 15 residues. Here the CDR3 reads CASSQVAGAYNEQFF. As DNA, the CDR3 is TGTGCCAGCAGCCAAGTGGCGGGAGCCTACAATGAGCAGTTCTTC. The variable domain in full, completed from reference TRBV14 and TRBJ2-1, reads EAGVTQFPSHSVIEKGQTVTLRCDPISGHDNLYWYRRVMGKEIKFLLHFVKESKQDESGMPNNRFLAERTGGTYSTLKVQPAELEDSGVYFCASSQVAGAYNEQFFGPGTRLTVL.

Ten or more counts support this clonotype. CDR3 DNA: TGTGCCAGCAGCTCCGGACTAGCGGGAGAGAGGAGCAATGAGCAGTTCTTC. Its protein product is CASSSGLAGERSNEQFF. The V and J genes are TRBV7-2 and TRBJ2-1; 13 positions agree with TRBD2. This CDR3 is built from 17 residues. From germline, CDR1 is SGHTA and CDR2 FQGNSA. Trimming cost V 4 bases and J 6 bases; bases outside gene matches: 9.

This clonotype was seen more than once but under ten times. CDR3 protein: CSAIRGRQVNSPLHF. CDR3 coding DNA: TGCAGTGCCATAAGGGGGAGGCAGGTTAATTCACCCCTCCACTTT. The chain joins TRBV20-1 to TRBJ1-6, with a tentative D call TRBD1 (6 bases). Germline CDR1 DFQATT, CDR2 SNEGSKA (reference sequence). The CDR3 consists of 15 residues. V gave up 6 bases and J gave up 6 bases, with 18 bases separating them.

With respect to this clonotype: One end of the junction does not line up with germline, which may come from a read error. The V gene is TRBV6-2 or TRBV6-3, the J gene TRBJ2-6; a possible D gene is TRBD2 (6 bases). This CDR3 is 18 amino acids long. Germline CDR1 and CDR2: MNHEY and SVGEGT. For the CDR3, the DNA is TGTGCCAGCACACCCCGGCCGGGACTCCTATCTGAGGCCAACGTCCTGACTTTC. Amino acids: CASTPRPGLLSEANVLTF.